These 22 T cell receptor beta chains came from one sample sequenced in a study of identical twins. Each CDR3 protein is one row after TCRdb ran MiXCR on the 5' RACE reads. The sample lists fewer than 800,000 distinct CDR3 sequences; just over 7% were seen once. These same records also appear under a second study, on yellow fever vaccine responses in identical twins.

Sequenced sample: PBMCs. These receptors originate from a woman in her late teens or twenties in good health.

CDR3 protein: CASSLGLGMNSPLHF. CDR3 DNA sequence: TGTGCCAGCAGCTTGGGTCTCGGAATGAATTCACCCCTCCACTTT. The chain links TRBV5-5 to TRBJ1-6; D is uncertain. CDR1 and CDR2 from the germline V gene are SGHKS and YYEKEE (reference sequence). The CDR3 has 15 residues. V gave up 0 bases and J gave up 7 bases, with 11 bases separating them.

This clonotype has just a few counts. This chain uses TRBV28 with TRBJ2-5; tentative D call: TRBD2 (7 bases). Per the germline V gene, CDR1 is MDHEN and CDR2 is SYDVKM. V lost 6 bases to trimming and J lost 2 bases, with 10 bases between them. The CDR3 loop spans 13 amino acids. The CDR3 loop reads CASRGGAQETQYF. The CDR3 DNA follows: TGTGCCAGCAGGGGGGGGGCGCAAGAGACCCAGTACTTC. The complete variable domain, with remaining parts taken from reference TRBV28 and TRBJ2-5, reads DVKVTQSSRYLVKRTGEKVFLECVQDMDHENMFWYRQDPGLGLRLIYFSYDVKMKEKGDIPEGYSVSREKKERFSLILESASTNQTSMYLCASRGGAQETQYFGPGTRLLVL.

The table lists this clonotype with a few counts. The J gene is TRBJ1-1, the V gene TRBV4-1, with a tentative D call TRBD1 (6 bases). Germline V lookup: CDR1 MGHRA, CDR2 YSYEKL. The CDR3 has 16 amino acids. V was cut by 0 bases and J by 0 bases, with 11 bases left in between. This chain's CDR3 is CASSQDQGQMNTEAFF. Written as DNA, the CDR3 is TGCGCCAGCAGCCAAGACCAAGGACAGATGAACACTGAAGCTTTCTTT.

This clonotype appeared a few times. The chain employs TRBV24-1 and TRBJ2-1; D gene ambiguous. V was trimmed by 5 bases and J by 0 bases, leaving 10 bases between them. The CDR3 is 15 residues long. The V gene's germline CDR1 is KGHDR and CDR2 SFDVKD. CDR3: CATSGDAVSYNEQFF. The DNA of the CDR3 is TGTGCCACCAGTGGCGACGCGGTCTCCTACAATGAGCAGTTCTTC.

V usage is TRBV7-9 and J usage is TRBJ2-7, with 7 positions matching TRBD2. The CDR3 loop spans 14 amino acids. Germline V lookup: CDR1 SEHNR, CDR2 FQNEAQ (reference sequence). Losses at the gene ends were 6 bases for V and 3 bases for J; bases not matched to a gene: 8. CDR3 protein: CASREASGYYEQYF. Written as DNA, the CDR3 is TGTGCCAGCAGAGAGGCTAGCGGTTACTACGAGCAGTACTTC.

The gene calls are TRBV5-1 and TRBJ2-5; D ambiguous. The CDR3 extends over 12 amino acids. Trimming took 5 bases from V and 5 from J, leaving 10 bases between them. The germline gives CDR1 SGHRS, CDR2 YFSETQ. CDR3 sequence reads: CASSFELETQYF. The CDR3 coding sequence is TGCGCCAGCAGTTTCGAGCTGGAGACCCAGTACTTC.

This clonotype turned up a few times. This sequence joins TRBV27 and TRBJ1-1, with a possible D match to TRBD1 (5 bases). The CDR3 contains 15 residues. Trimming took 3 bases from V and 0 from J, leaving 11 bases between them. CDR1 and CDR2 from the germline V gene are MNHEY and SMNVEV (reference sequence). The CDR3 protein is CASSFGGSMNTEAFF. For the CDR3, the DNA is TGTGCCAGCAGTTTCGGGGGGAGCATGAACACTGAAGCTTTCTTT.

V and J are TRBV28 and TRBJ1-5; D is perhaps TRBD1 (5 bases). CDR3 length: 14 residues. Trimming took 6 bases from V and 3 from J, leaving 12 bases between them. Germline CDR1 reads MDHEN; CDR2 reads SYDVKM. The CDR3 DNA follows: TGTGCCAGCAGCCTTTGGACATTCAATCAGCCCCAGCATTTT. This codes for CASSLWTFNQPQHF.

The rearrangement joins TRBV6-4 to TRBJ2-6; no clear D gene. The length of the CDR3 is 13 residues. Trimming took 5 bases from V and 13 from J, leaving 15 bases between them. Germline V gives CDR1 MRHNA, CDR2 SNTAGT. In DNA, the CDR3 is TGTGCCAGCAGTTTCACAAATGGACGAGTCCTGACTTTC. Protein: CASSFTNGRVLTF.

This clonotype was seen a few times. The CDR3 is CASTPDLRGYGADTQYF. In DNA, the CDR3 is TGTGCCAGCACCCCCGACTTACGGGGTTACGGCGCAGATACGCAGTATTTT. The rearrangement links TRBV12-3 or TRBV12-4 to TRBJ2-3; D is perhaps TRBD2 (5 bases). V shed 7 bases and J shed 4 bases, with 24 bases lying between them. CDR3 length: 17 amino acids.

Ten or more counts support this clonotype. The chain employs TRBV28 and TRBJ2-7; TRBD1 agrees at 9 bases. Unmatched junction bases numbered 9, after V lost 6 bases and J lost 0 bases. There are 16 residues in the CDR3. The germline gives CDR1 MDHEN, CDR2 SYDVKM. This CDR3 reads CASRPTGQGTSYEQYF. As DNA, the CDR3 is TGTGCCAGCAGACCCACAGGACAGGGGACCTCCTACGAGCAGTACTTC.

The rearrangement uses TRBV5-1 and TRBJ1-2; D gene unclear. Germline lookup yields CDR1 SGHRS and CDR2 YFSETQ. The CDR3 spans 14 residues. Trimming removed 1 base from V and 8 bases from J, with 15 bases in between. DNA for the CDR3: TGCGCCAGCAGCTTGTCACCGGGGAGTGGAGGCTACACCTTC. The encoded protein is CASSLSPGSGGYTF.

In this sample, this clonotype turned up a few times. The genes are TRBV20-1 and TRBJ1-5, with D tentatively TRBD1 (6 bases). The germline V and J ends were trimmed by 0 bases and 2 bases, with 8 bases remaining between them. CDR3 length equals 14 residues. Per the germline V gene, CDR1 is DFQATT and CDR2 is SNEGSKA (reference sequence). The CDR3 sequence: CSARDGTRNQPQHF. The CDR3 region has the DNA TGCAGTGCTAGAGACGGGACACGCAATCAGCCCCAGCATTTT.

CDR3 DNA sequence: TGTGCCAGCAGTTACCATCAACAGAACACTGAAGCTTTCTTT. It yields the protein CASSYHQQNTEAFF. The rearrangement links TRBV6-2 or TRBV6-3 to TRBJ1-1, with unresolved D. The CDR3 sequence is 14 residues long. The germline CDR1 and CDR2 sequences are MNHEY and SVGEGT. Trimming stripped 2 bases from V and 1 base from J, with 8 bases between.

The CDR3 bases are TGTGCCAGCAGCGACAGGGACAGGGGGCGTACTGAAGCTTTCTTT. Amino acids: CASSDRDRGRTEAFF. This rearrangement joins TRBV5-6 to TRBJ1-1; 12 positions agree with TRBD1. Trimming removed 4 bases from V and 5 bases from J; junction bases left unmatched: 6. CDR1 SGHDT and CDR2 YYEEEE come from the germline V gene. CDR3 length: 15 amino acids.

This clonotype was seen ten or more times. The gene calls are TRBV20-1 and TRBJ2-5; 15 bases align to TRBD2. V lost 0 bases to trimming and J lost 4 bases; unmatched junction nucleotides: 15. The germline V gene has CDR1 DFQATT and CDR2 SNEGSKA (reference sequence). The CDR3 contains 20 residues. CDR3 protein: CSAREIGLAGGLSGRETQYF. CDR3 nucleotides: TGCAGTGCTAGAGAAATAGGACTAGCGGGAGGGCTTTCGGGAAGAGAGACCCAGTACTTC.

V usage is TRBV28 and J usage is TRBJ2-5; 9 positions agree with TRBD2. V shed 4 bases, J shed 4 bases, and the junction held 31 bases outside the gene matches. This CDR3 spans 23 amino acids. Germline CDR1 and CDR2: MDHEN and SYDVKM. CDR3 sequence reads: CASSYHRGRWRGGAEEEVETQYF. Here the CDR3 DNA reads TGTGCCAGCAGTTACCACAGGGGAAGGTGGCGCGGGGGGGCTGAGGAGGAAGTAGAGACCCAGTACTTC.

This clonotype occurred many times. The germline gene is not matched at one end of the junction; a read error may be the cause. The V gene is TRBV12-3 or TRBV12-4, the J gene TRBJ1-1; 7 positions agree with TRBD1. The CDR3 has 14 amino acids. The CDR3 loop reads CASSRTGANTEAFF. CDR3 DNA sequence: TGCGCCAGCAGCCGCACAGGGGCGAACACTGAAGCTTTCTTT.

This clonotype has only a few counts. The rearrangement uses TRBV12-3 or TRBV12-4 and TRBJ1-1; D gene ambiguous. V shed 6 bases and J shed 13 bases, with 24 bases lying between them. The CDR3 consists of 14 residues. The CDR3 sequence is CASSPEWAERIVFF. CDR3 nucleotides: TGTGCCAGCAGCCCGGAATGGGCTGAGCGAATCGTTTTCTTT.

The V and J genes are TRBV14 and TRBJ1-4, with D uncertain. This CDR3 is 13 amino acids long. Germline values: CDR1 SGHDN, CDR2 FVKESK. Between the trimmed V and J ends, which lost 4 bases and 11 bases, there was a span of 14 bases. The CDR3 sequence: CASSPPGSFKLFF. The CDR3 DNA follows: TGTGCCAGCAGCCCCCCCGGGAGTTTCAAACTGTTTTTT.

The genes are TRBV12-3 or TRBV12-4 and TRBJ2-2; 7 bases are a match to TRBD1. This CDR3 contains 17 residues. With V trimmed by 6 bases and J by 2 bases, 12 bases remained unmatched. The CDR3 loop is CASSRPMTGTNTGELFF. DNA for the CDR3: TGTGCCAGCAGCCGCCCAATGACAGGGACCAACACCGGGGAGCTGTTTTTT.

This chain links TRBV20-1 with TRBJ2-2; TRBD2 agrees at 9 bases. Trimming at V came to 3 bases and at J to 7 bases, leaving 15 bases not matched to a gene. CDR1 is DFQATT and CDR2 is SNEGSKA in the germline V gene (reference sequence). The length of the CDR3 is 17 residues. The CDR3 nucleotides are TGCAGTGCTAGCGGGGGTTTGGCGGGAGGGGTCGTCGGGGAGCTGTTTTTT. It yields the protein CSASGGLAGGVVGELFF.